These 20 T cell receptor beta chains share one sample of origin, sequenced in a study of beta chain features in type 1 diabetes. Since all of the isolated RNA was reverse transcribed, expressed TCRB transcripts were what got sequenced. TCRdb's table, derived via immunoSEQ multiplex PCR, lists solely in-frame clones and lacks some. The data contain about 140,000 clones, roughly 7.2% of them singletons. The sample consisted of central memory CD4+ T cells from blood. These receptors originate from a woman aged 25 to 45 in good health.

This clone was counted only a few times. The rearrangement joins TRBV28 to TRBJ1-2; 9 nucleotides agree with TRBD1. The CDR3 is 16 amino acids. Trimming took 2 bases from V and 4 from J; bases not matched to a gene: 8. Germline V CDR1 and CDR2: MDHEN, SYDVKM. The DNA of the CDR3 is TGTGCCAGCAGTTTAGGAAACAGGGGGCAGGTCTATGGCTACACCTTC. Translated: CASSLGNRGQVYGYTF.

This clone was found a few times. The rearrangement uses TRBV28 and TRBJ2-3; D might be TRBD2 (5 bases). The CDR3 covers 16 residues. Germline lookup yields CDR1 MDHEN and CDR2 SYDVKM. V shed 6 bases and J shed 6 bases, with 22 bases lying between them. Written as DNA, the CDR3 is TGTGCCAGCAGCTCCAGTCATCTAGCCTTAAGGGATACGCAGTATTTT. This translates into CASSSSHLALRDTQYF.

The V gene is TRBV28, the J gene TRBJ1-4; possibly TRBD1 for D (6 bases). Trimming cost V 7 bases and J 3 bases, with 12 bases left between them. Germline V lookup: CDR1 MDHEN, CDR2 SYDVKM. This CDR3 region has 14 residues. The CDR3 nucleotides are TGTGCCAGCACCATGACAGGACCTAATGAAAAACTGTTTTTT. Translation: CASTMTGPNEKLFF.

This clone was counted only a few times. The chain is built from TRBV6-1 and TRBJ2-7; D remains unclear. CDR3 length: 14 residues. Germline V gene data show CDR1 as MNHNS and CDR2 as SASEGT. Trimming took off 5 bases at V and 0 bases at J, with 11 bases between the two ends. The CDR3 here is CASSPTQSSYEQYF. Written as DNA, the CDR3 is TGTGCCAGCAGTCCCACACAAAGCTCCTACGAGCAGTACTTC.

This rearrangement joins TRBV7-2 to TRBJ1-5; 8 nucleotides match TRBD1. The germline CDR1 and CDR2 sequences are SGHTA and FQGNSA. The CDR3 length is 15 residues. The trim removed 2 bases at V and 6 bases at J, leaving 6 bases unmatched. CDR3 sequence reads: CASSLRTGRPQPQHF. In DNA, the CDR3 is TGTGCCAGCAGCTTAAGGACAGGGCGCCCTCAGCCCCAGCATTTT.

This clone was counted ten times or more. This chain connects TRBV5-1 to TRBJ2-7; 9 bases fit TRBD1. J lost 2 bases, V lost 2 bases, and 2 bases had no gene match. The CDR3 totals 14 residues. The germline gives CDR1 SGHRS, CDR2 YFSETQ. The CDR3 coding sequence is TGCGCCAGCAGCTTAACAGGGGGCGCCTACGAGCAGTACTTC. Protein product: CASSLTGGAYEQYF.

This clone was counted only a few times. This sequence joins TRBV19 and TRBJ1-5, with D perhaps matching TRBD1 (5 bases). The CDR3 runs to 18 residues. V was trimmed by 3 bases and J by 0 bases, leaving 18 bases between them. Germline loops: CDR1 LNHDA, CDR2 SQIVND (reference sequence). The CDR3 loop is CASSIRPPTEYSNQPQHF. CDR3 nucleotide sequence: TGTGCCAGTAGTATTAGGCCCCCGACAGAGTATAGCAATCAGCCCCAGCATTTT.

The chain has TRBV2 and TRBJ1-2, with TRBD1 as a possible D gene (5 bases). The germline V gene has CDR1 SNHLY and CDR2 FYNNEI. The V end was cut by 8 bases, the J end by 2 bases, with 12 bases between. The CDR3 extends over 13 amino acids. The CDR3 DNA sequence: TGTGCCAGCGGCCTAAGGGGCAACTATGGCTACACCTTC. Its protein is CASGLRGNYGYTF.

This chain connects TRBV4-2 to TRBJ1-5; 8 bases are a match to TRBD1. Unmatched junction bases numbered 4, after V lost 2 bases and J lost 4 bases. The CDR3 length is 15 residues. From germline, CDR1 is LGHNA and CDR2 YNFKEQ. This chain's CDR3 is CASSQWTGWNQPQHF. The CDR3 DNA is TGTGCCAGCAGCCAATGGACAGGGTGGAATCAGCCCCAGCATTTT.

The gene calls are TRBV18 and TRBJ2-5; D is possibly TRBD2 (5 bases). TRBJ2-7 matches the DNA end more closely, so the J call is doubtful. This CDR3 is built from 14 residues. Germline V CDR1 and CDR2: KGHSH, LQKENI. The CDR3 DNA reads TGTGCCAGCTCACCAAAGAGGGTTGGGTACGAGCAGTACTTC. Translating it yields CASSPKRVGYEQYF.

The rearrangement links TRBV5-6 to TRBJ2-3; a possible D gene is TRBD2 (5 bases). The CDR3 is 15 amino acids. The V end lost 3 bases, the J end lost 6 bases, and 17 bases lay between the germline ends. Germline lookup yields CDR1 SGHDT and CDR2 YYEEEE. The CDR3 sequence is CASSSLLGPWDTQYF. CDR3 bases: TGTGCCAGCAGCTCGTTACTAGGGCCATGGGATACGCAGTATTTT.

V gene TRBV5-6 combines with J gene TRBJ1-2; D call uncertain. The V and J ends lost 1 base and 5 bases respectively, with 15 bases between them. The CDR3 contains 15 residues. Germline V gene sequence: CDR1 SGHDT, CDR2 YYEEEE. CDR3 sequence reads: CASSLRQVEWYGYTF. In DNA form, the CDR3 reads TGTGCCAGCAGCTTGAGGCAGGTGGAATGGTATGGCTACACCTTC.

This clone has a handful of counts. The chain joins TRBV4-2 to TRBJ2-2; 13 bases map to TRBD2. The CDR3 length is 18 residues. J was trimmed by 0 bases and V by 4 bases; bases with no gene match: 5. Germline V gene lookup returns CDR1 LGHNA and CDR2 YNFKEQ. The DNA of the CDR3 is TGTGCCAGCAGCCGGGGGACTAGCGGGACCACGAACACCGGGGAGCTGTTTTTT. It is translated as CASSRGTSGTTNTGELFF.

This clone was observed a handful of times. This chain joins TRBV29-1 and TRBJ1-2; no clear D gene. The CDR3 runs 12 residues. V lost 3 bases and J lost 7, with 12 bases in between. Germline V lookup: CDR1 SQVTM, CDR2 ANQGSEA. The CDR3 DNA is TGCAGCGTTGAGTCTCAGGTCGTTGGCTACACCTTC. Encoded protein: CSVESQVVGYTF.

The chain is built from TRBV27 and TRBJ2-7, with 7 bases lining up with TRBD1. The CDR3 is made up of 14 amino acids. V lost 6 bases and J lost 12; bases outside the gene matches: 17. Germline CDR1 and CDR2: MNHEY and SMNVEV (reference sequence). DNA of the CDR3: TGTGCCAGCAGCCCGCCTCGACAGGGCCTCCTTCTGTACTTC. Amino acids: CASSPPRQGLLLYF.

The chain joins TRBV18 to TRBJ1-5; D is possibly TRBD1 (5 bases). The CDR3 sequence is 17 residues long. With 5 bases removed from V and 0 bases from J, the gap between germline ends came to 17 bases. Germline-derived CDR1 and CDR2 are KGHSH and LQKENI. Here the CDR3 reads CASSSAGGVNSNQPQHF. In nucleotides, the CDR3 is TGTGCCAGCTCATCTGCCGGGGGAGTAAATAGCAATCAGCCCCAGCATTTT.

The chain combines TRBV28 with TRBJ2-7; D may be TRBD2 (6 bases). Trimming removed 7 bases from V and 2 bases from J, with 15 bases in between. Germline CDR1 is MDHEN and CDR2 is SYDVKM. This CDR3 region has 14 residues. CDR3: CASIRGTSTYEQYF. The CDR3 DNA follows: TGTGCCAGCATTCGCGGGACGTCAACCTACGAGCAGTACTTC.

The CDR3 protein is CSAQTSYEQYF. CDR3 DNA: TGCAGTGCCCAAACTAGCTACGAGCAGTACTTC. J is TRBJ2-7 and V is TRBV20-1; a weak D match, TRBD2 (5 bases). Germline loops: CDR1 DFQATT, CDR2 SNEGSKA (reference sequence). V dropped 6 bases and J dropped 3 bases, with 9 bases sitting between them. The length of the CDR3 is 11 residues.

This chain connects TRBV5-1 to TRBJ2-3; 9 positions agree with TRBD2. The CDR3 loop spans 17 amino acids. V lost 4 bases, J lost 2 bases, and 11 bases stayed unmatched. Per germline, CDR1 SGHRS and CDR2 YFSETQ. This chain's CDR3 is CASSPYLAGDATDTQYF. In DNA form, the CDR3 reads TGCGCCAGCAGCCCCTATTTAGCGGGAGACGCCACAGATACGCAGTATTTT.

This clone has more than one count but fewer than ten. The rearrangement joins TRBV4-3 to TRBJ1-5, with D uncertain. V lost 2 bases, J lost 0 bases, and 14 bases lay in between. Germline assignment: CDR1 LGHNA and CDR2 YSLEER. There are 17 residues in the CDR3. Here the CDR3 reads CASSQSPNLNSNQPQHF. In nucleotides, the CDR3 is TGCGCCAGCAGCCAATCCCCTAATCTCAATAGCAATCAGCCCCAGCATTTT.